This T cell receptor (beta chain) appears in the sequencing data of a study of blood T cell repertoires in COVID-19. Whole-study context: Researchers got acute and convalescent COVID-19 samples from the United States, Italy and Spain. PBMCs, B-cell-depleted T cells, or T cells were the source of the cDNA or gDNA that made up the material.

Germline CDR1 is SGHRS and CDR2 is YFSETQ. V dropped 5 bases and J dropped 4; count of bases not matched to a gene: 9. The CDR3 spans 15 residues. In the authors' workflow: Amplifying reference gene primers gave estimates of nucleated cell counts. Assay: immunoSEQ multiplex PCR; the TCRdb copy retains only in-frame clones and omits some. Clone size and V and J calls were adopted from that table, with D and trimming inferred from the DNA. The sample has roughly 150,000 clones, roughly 90% seen once; the top ten hold roughly 2.8%. V is TRBV5-1 and J is TRBJ1-1, with TRBD1 matching over 9 bases. This sequence was found in a man in his sixties with acute or convalescent COVID-19. Sample: peripheral blood. CDR3 sequence: CASRPGTGIVTEAFF. The DNA of the CDR3 is TGCGCCAGCAGACCCGGGACAGGGATCGTCACTGAAGCTTTCTTT.